The clone carrying this TCR beta chain was seen at least ten times. The antigen is not known. This sample stems from a study of T-cell reconstitution after alpha-beta-depleted transplantation in children. The study, taken as a whole, reports: Roughly two months post-transplant, alpha-beta T cells reportedly originated from several hundred graft clones that had expanded.

The CDR3 contains 16 residues. Looked up from germline, CDR1 is MDHEN and CDR2 is SYDVKM. Trimming removed 11 bases at V and 0 bases at J, with 22 bases between. Construction of the TCRbeta library involved unique molecular identifiers. A single record per CDR3 protein comes from TCRdb applying MiXCR to the PCR reads. This sample has around 490,000 distinct CDR3 sequences, with 9.5% to 12% found just once. The clonotype was recovered from a female patient between 2 and 10 years old who had a stem cell transplant for aplastic anemia, so the T cells may come from the graft donor. The genes are TRBV28 and TRBJ1-2; a weak D match, TRBD1 (6 bases). The material sequenced was PBMCs, mostly from graft donor cells, taken 180 days after TCRalphabeta/CD19-depleted stem cell transplant. In nucleotides, the CDR3 is TGTGCCTCCACTTCTCCATCCACAGGGTCTAACTATGGCTACACCTTC. Its translation is CASTSPSTGSNYGYTF.